This T cell receptor (beta chain) originates from a study of beta chain features in type 1 diabetes. Study outcomes and limitations: Still unanswered here is whether HLA type influences TCRB rearrangement.

The CDR3 consists of 13 residues. Germline V gene lookup returns CDR1 SQVTM and CDR2 ANQGSEA. V lost 3 bases and J 2 bases, leaving 10 bases between the germline ends. About this clone: What it recognizes is unknown.

Expressed TCRB transcripts got sequenced, as all isolated RNA was reverse transcribed. Profiled with immunoSEQ multiplex PCR; TCRdb holds only in-frame clones, not every one. Of roughly 250,000 clones in the sample, approximately 70% were seen once. This clonotype was sampled from a man younger than 40 in good health. Sequencing was done on a sample of naive CD4+ T cells from blood. The chain uses TRBV29-1 and TRBJ1-1, with unresolved D. The CDR3 nucleotides read TGCAGCGTTGATGTGGTGGGAAACACTGAAGCTTTCTTT. Its protein is CSVDVVGNTEAFF. Full variable domain (missing parts from reference TRBV29-1 and TRBJ1-1): SAVISQKPSRDICQRGTSLTIQCQVDSQVTMMFWYRQQPGQSLTLIATANQGSEATYESGFVIDKFPISRPNLTFSTLTVSNMSPEDSSIYLCSVDVVGNTEAFFGQGTRLTVV.